These T cell receptor beta chains were read from a single sample in a study of long-term antiretroviral therapy in people with HIV. TCRdb's copy holds only in-frame clones and misses some; the assay was immunoSEQ multiplex PCR. The top ten hold roughly 7.3% of the sample, which has approximately 33,000 clones, roughly 85% seen once. Sample: unsorted PBMCs, taken 0.4 years before starting antiretroviral therapy. These receptors were collected from a man aged 18 to 30 with HIV. CDR3s include the opening cysteine and the closing phenylalanine or tryptophan. The order of the fields is J gene, V gene, D gene, clone size, CDR3 protein, CDR3 DNA. D genes are given only for firm matches. Size is omitted from some rows. Given values are once, few, many or a class for expanded clones.

TRBJ1-5 | TRBV27 | - | - | CASSLSRGDQPQHF | TGTGCCAGCAGTTTATCCAGGGGAGATCAGCCCCAGCATTTT
TRBJ2-7 | TRBV7-9 | TRBD2 | - | CASSGRGGYEQYF | TGTGCCAGCAGCGGGCGGGGAGGGTACGAGCAGTACTTC
TRBJ2-1 | TRBV27 | - | - | CASSLTYNEQFF | TGTGCCAGCAGTTTAACCTACAATGAGCAGTTCTTC
TRBJ1-1 | TRBV6-5 | - | - | CASSYSWQGNTEAFF | TGTGCCAGCAGTTACTCTTGGCAGGGGAACACTGAAGCTTTCTTT
TRBJ2-3 | TRBV4-1 | - | - | CASRRVPHGASSTDTQYF | TGCGCCAGCAGGCGTGTTCCTCACGGGGCGTCTAGCACAGATACGCAGTATTTT
TRBJ1-1 | TRBV2 | TRBD1 | once | CASSEQTGSTEAFF | TGTGCCAGCAGTGAGCAGACAGGGTCGACTGAAGCTTTCTTT
TRBJ2-5 | TRBV27 | - | - | CASSFVEGETQYF | TGTGCCAGCAGTTTCGTGGAGGGGGAGACCCAGTACTTC
TRBJ2-2 | TRBV9 | - | - | CASNRGGSLVTAGELFF | TGTGCCAGCAACAGGGGGGGTTCTTTAGTCACTGCCGGGGAGCTGTTTTTT
TRBJ1-1 | TRBV9 | - | - | CASSPMNTEAFF | TGTGCCAGCAGCCCCATGAACACTGAAGCTTTCTTT
TRBJ2-7 | TRBV6-5 | TRBD1 | few | CASSYSKQGSYEQYF | TGTGCCAGCAGTTACTCGAAACAGGGGTCCTACGAGCAGTACTTC
TRBJ1-4 | TRBV5-1 | TRBD1 | - | CASSLGGTGDEKLFF | TGCGCCAGCAGCTTGGGCGGGACAGGGGATGAAAAACTGTTTTTT
TRBJ2-3 | TRBV13 | - | - | CASSPRGTSTDTQYF | TGTGCCAGCAGCCCACGGGGGACTAGCACAGATACGCAGTATTTT
TRBJ2-3 | TRBV5-1 | - | - | CASSPQGGGRGVTDTQYF | TGCGCCAGCAGCCCACAGGGGGGCGGGAGGGGTGTGACAGATACGCAGTATTTT
TRBJ2-7 | TRBV4-1 | TRBD2 | - | CASSQGLAGAYEQYF | TGCGCCAGCAGCCAAGGATTAGCGGGGGCCTACGAGCAGTACTTC
TRBJ2-5 | TRBV5-4 | - | once | CASRTGPQETQYF | TGTGCCAGCAGGACGGGACCTCAAGAGACCCAGTACTTC
TRBJ2-3 | TRBV27 | TRBD2 | - | CASSLESIAGGVGVADTQYF | TGTGCCAGCAGTTTAGAGTCGATAGCGGGAGGCGTAGGTGTCGCAGATACGCAGTATTTT
TRBJ1-1 | TRBV10-3 | - | - | CAISEHRQSATEAFF | TGTGCCATCAGTGAGCATCGACAGTCTGCCACTGAAGCTTTCTTT
TRBJ2-1 | TRBV6-4 | - | once | CASGTGPRDEQFF | TGTGCCAGCGGAACGGGCCCGAGGGATGAGCAGTTCTTC
TRBJ2-7 | TRBV6-6 | - | - | CASSPTESTLLEQYF | TGTGCCAGCAGTCCGACAGAGAGTACGTTATTAGAGCAGTACTTC
TRBJ2-1 | TRBV27 | TRBD2 | - | CASSVSGRPPSSYNEQFF | TGTGCCAGCAGTGTCAGCGGGAGGCCCCCGAGCTCCTACAATGAGCAGTTCTTC
TRBJ2-1 | TRBV5-1 | TRBD1 | - | CASSLPGTGFDEQFF | TGCGCCAGCAGCTTACCCGGGACAGGGTTCGATGAGCAGTTCTTC
TRBJ1-2 | TRBV6-4 | - | - | CASSDSGQTIYGYTF | TGTGCCAGCAGTGATTCCGGACAGACAATCTATGGCTACACCTTC
TRBJ2-1 | TRBV7-3 | - | - | CASSPRGLGQFF | TGTGCCAGCAGCCCGCGAGGTTTAGGACAGTTCTTC
TRBJ1-2 | TRBV28 | TRBD1 | - | CASSFGTGGDGYTF | TGTGCCAGCAGTTTCGGGACAGGGGGGGATGGCTACACCTTC
TRBJ2-5 | TRBV9 | - | - | CASSPRGETQYF | TGTGCCAGCAGCCCACGGGGGGAGACCCAGTACTTC
TRBJ1-4 | TRBV4-1 | - | - | CASSQAVWSSRRGEKLFF | TGCGCCAGCAGCCAAGCGGTTTGGTCCAGCCGTCGAGGTGAAAAACTGTTTTTT
TRBJ1-4 | TRBV5-5 | - | - | CASSLTMGEKLFF | TGTGCCAGCAGCTTGACCATGGGTGAAAAACTGTTTTTT
TRBJ2-7 | TRBV6-6 | TRBD1 | once | CASSGTGGEQYF | TGTGCCAGCAGTGGGACAGGGGGCGAGCAGTACTTC
TRBJ2-7 | TRBV12-5 | TRBD2 | - | CASGYSGAFYEQYF | TGTGCTAGTGGCTATAGCGGGGCCTTCTACGAGCAGTACTTC
TRBJ1-1 | TRBV5-5 | - | - | CASSLTQGTEAFF | TGTGCCAGCAGCTTGACCCAGGGCACTGAAGCTTTCTTT
TRBJ2-7 | TRBV7-3 | - | few | CASSPNRRQNTSYEQYF | TGTGCCAGCAGCCCAAACCGGCGCCAGAACACCTCCTACGAGCAGTACTTC
TRBJ1-1 | TRBV5-4 | - | - | CASSSSGTGNTEAFF | TGTGCCAGCAGCTCGTCGGGAACAGGGAACACTGAAGCTTTCTTT
TRBJ1-1 | TRBV5-1 | - | - | CASSLAVRQSNTEAFF | TGCGCCAGCAGCTTGGCCGTTCGACAATCGAACACTGAAGCTTTCTTT
TRBJ2-1 | TRBV7-2 | TRBD2 | - | CASSFQSGGARGEQFF | TGTGCCAGCAGCTTCCAAAGCGGGGGGGCGCGGGGTGAGCAGTTCTTC
TRBJ1-4 | TRBV28 | - | - | CASWNEKLFF | TGTGCCAGCTGGAATGAAAAACTGTTTTTT
TRBJ1-5 | TRBV10-1 | TRBD1 | few | CASSEKGQGTRDQTYSNQPQHF | TGCGCCAGCAGTGAGAAGGGACAGGGGACAAGGGACCAGACTTATAGCAATCAGCCCCAGCATTTT
TRBJ1-4 | TRBV4-1 | TRBD1 | - | CASSPSDIGTGGSNEKLFF | TGCGCCAGCAGCCCATCCGATATAGGTACAGGGGGGAGTAATGAAAAACTGTTTTTT
TRBJ2-7 | TRBV4-1 | - | - | CASSRGADIPYEQYF | TGCGCCAGCAGCAGAGGGGCAGATATACCCTACGAGCAGTACTTC
TRBJ1-1 | TRBV27 | - | - | CASSLSGRVNTEAFF | TGTGCCAGCAGTTTATCGGGGAGGGTGAACACTGAAGCTTTCTTT
TRBJ1-5 | TRBV28 | - | - | CASSLLGERDLQLYSNQPQHF | TGTGCCAGCAGTTTACTGGGTGAAAGGGATCTCCAACTCTATAGCAATCAGCCCCAGCATTTT
TRBJ2-7 | TRBV7-9 | TRBD1 | once | CASSLYSGQLYEQYF | TGTGCCAGCAGCTTATATTCGGGACAGCTCTACGAGCAGTACTTC
TRBJ1-1 | TRBV28 | TRBD1 | once | CASSLWTGGTEAFF | TGTGCCAGCAGTTTATGGACAGGGGGCACTGAAGCTTTCTTT
TRBJ2-7 | TRBV7-2 | - | - | CASSLSPPDSSREQYF | TGTGCCAGCAGCTTATCCCCCCCGGACTCTTCTCGCGAGCAGTACTTC
TRBJ2-5 | TRBV7-9 | - | once | CASSNARGGETQYF | TGTGCCAGCAGCAACGCTAGGGGCGGGGAGACCCAGTACTTC
TRBJ1-1 | TRBV6-4 | - | - | CASIPRDKANTEAFF | TGTGCCAGCATACCCAGGGATAAAGCGAACACTGAAGCTTTCTTT
TRBJ1-2 | TRBV18 | - | - | CASSPPGSPYGYTF | TGTGCCAGCTCACCACCGGGAAGCCCCTATGGCTACACCTTC
TRBJ2-1 | TRBV7-9 | TRBD2 | - | CASSLMGLKSYNEQFF | TGTGCCAGCAGCTTAATGGGACTAAAATCCTACAATGAGCAGTTCTTC
TRBJ1-2 | TRBV18 | - | - | CASSPKRQENGYTF | TGTGCCAGCTCACCAAAGCGACAGGAGAATGGCTACACCTTC
TRBJ2-2 | TRBV9 | TRBD1 | once | CASSVDPGGNTGELFF | TGTGCCAGCAGCGTAGATCCAGGGGGTAACACCGGGGAGCTGTTTTTT
TRBJ2-1 | TRBV6-5 | - | - | CASSPFGVSYNEQFF | TGTGCCAGCAGCCCATTCGGGGTATCCTACAATGAGCAGTTCTTC
TRBJ2-3 | TRBV30 | TRBD1 | - | CAWTGQGAGRTDTQYF | TGTGCCTGGACGGGACAGGGGGCGGGACGCACAGATACGCAGTATTTT
TRBJ1-6 | TRBV7-6 | - | few | CASSVTTGGIGSYNSPLHF | TGTGCCAGCAGCGTAACGACAGGCGGGATAGGCTCCTATAATTCACCCCTCCACTTT
TRBJ2-2 | TRBV5-1 | - | few | CASSLQGWTGELFF | TGCGCCAGCAGCTTACAGGGATGGACCGGGGAGCTGTTTTTT
TRBJ2-7 | TRBV19 | TRBD1 | - | CASSPVTGTGAYEQYF | TGTGCCAGTAGTCCGGTGACCGGGACAGGGGCGTACGAGCAGTACTTC
TRBJ2-4 | TRBV28 | - | once | CASSFGRVWTPSVKNIQYF | TGTGCCAGCAGTTTTGGGCGGGTATGGACCCCCAGTGTCAAAAACATTCAGTACTTC
TRBJ1-2 | TRBV5-6 | - | - | CASSLNGFIHRETNYGYTF | TGTGCCAGCAGCTTGAATGGATTCATACACCGGGAAACTAACTATGGCTACACCTTC
TRBJ2-5 | TRBV7-9 | - | - | CASSKQETQYF | TGTGCCAGCAGCAAACAAGAGACCCAGTACTTC
TRBJ2-5 | TRBV6-6 | - | - | CATAGRVGETQYF | TGTGCCACCGCGGGCAGGGTGGGAGAGACCCAGTACTTC
TRBJ1-1 | TRBV7-8 | - | - | CASSLDRVMMAEAFF | TGTGCCAGCAGCTTAGACAGGGTGATGATGGCTGAAGCTTTCTTT